A single sample gave rise to the 18 T cell receptor beta chains below, sequenced in a study of blood T cell repertoires in COVID-19. The table came from immunoSEQ multiplex PCR; TCRdb's copy has only in-frame clones and leaves some out. The sample carries about 320,000 clones, about 87% recorded once. Sequenced material: PBMCs or T cells enriched from blood (not recorded which). The source of these receptors is a man aged 30 to 39 who had recovered from COVID-19.

This chain uses TRBV30 with TRBJ2-7; D may be TRBD1 (5 bases). This CDR3 contains 15 residues. Per germline, CDR1 GTSNPN and CDR2 SVGIG (reference sequence). V lost 0 bases and J 2 bases, leaving 14 bases between the germline ends. In DNA form, the CDR3 reads TGTGCCTGGAGTGTGGCAATGGGGCAGGCCTACGAGCAGTACTTC. It translates to CAWSVAMGQAYEQYF.

The chain is built from TRBV4-1 and TRBJ1-6, with a weak D call TRBD1 (6 bases). The CDR3 is made up of 14 amino acids. With 1 base removed from V and 8 bases from J, the gap between germline ends came to 9 bases. Per the germline V gene, CDR1 is MGHRA and CDR2 is YSYEKL. CDR3 protein: CASSQVAGDSPLHF. As DNA, the CDR3 is TGCGCCAGCAGCCAAGTGGCAGGGGATTCACCCCTCCACTTT.

The chain combines TRBV7-9 with TRBJ2-5; 8 bases line up with TRBD2. After removal of 1 base from V and 3 bases from J, the junction contained 7 bases not matched to a gene. The CDR3 spans 16 residues. Per germline, CDR1 SEHNR and CDR2 FQNEAQ (reference sequence). Written as DNA, the CDR3 is TGTGCCAGCAGCTTAGTAGGCGGGGGGCCCAAAGAGACCCAGTACTTC. This sequence encodes CASSLVGGGPKETQYF.

V gene TRBV5-1 combines with J gene TRBJ2-2; TRBD1 might be the D (6 bases). In germline, CDR1 is SGHRS, CDR2 YFSETQ. CDR3 length: 16 amino acids. Trimming left V 3 bases short and J 0 bases short, with 12 bases between. The DNA of the CDR3 is TGCGCCAGCAGCTCGGGACACCTTCCGAACACCGGGGAGCTGTTTTTT. Protein sequence: CASSSGHLPNTGELFF.

The chain couples TRBV5-1 to TRBJ2-1; D remains unclear. Trimming took off 1 base at V and 6 bases at J, with 5 bases between the two ends. Per germline, CDR1 SGHRS and CDR2 YFSETQ. This CDR3 contains 12 residues. The CDR3 protein is CASSLQLNEQFF. For the CDR3, the DNA is TGCGCCAGCAGCTTGCAACTCAATGAGCAGTTCTTC.

The chain joins TRBV4-1 to TRBJ2-5; D is uncertain. V was clipped by 1 base and J by 4 bases, with 4 bases between them. Looked up from germline, CDR1 is MGHRA and CDR2 is YSYEKL. CDR3 size: 12 residues. The CDR3 region has the DNA TGCGCCAGCAGCCAAGTTCGAGAGACCCAGTACTTC. Translation: CASSQVRETQYF.

CDR3 sequence (DNA): TGTGCCAGCAGCCAAGGTTCGCAGGGGGGGACTAGCTCCTACGAGCAGTACTTC. It codes for CASSQGSQGGTSSYEQYF. J is TRBJ2-7 and V is TRBV3-1 (or the pseudogene TRBV3-2); tentative D call: TRBD2 (8 bases). This CDR3 spans 18 amino acids. The germline V and J ends were trimmed by 1 base and 0 bases, with 19 bases remaining between them. Germline V gene sequence: CDR1 LGHDT, CDR2 YNNKEL (reference sequence).

This clone was counted a single time. The genes are TRBV10-3 and TRBJ1-1; the D is unclear. Germline values: CDR1 ENHRY, CDR2 SYGVKD. The CDR3 is 14 amino acids. Trimming stripped 0 bases from V and 5 bases from J, with 10 bases between. CDR3 protein: CAISESGRGTEAFF. The CDR3, as DNA: TGTGCCATCAGTGAGTCGGGGAGAGGGACTGAAGCTTTCTTT.

This chain joins TRBV2 and TRBJ2-1, with D possibly matching TRBD2 (5 bases). Trimming removed 8 bases from V and 8 bases from J, with 13 bases in between. The V gene's germline CDR1 is SNHLY and CDR2 FYNNEI. The CDR3 runs to 12 residues. CDR3 sequence reads: CASAGDSDEQFF. CDR3 nucleotide sequence: TGTGCCAGCGCCGGGGATTCCGATGAGCAGTTCTTC.

The gene calls are TRBV19 and TRBJ2-7; 9 bases are shared with TRBD1. Germline trimming cut 0 bases from V and 2 bases from J; bases unmatched to any gene: 14. The CDR3 spans 19 residues. Germline V lookup: CDR1 LNHDA, CDR2 SQIVND (reference sequence). The CDR3 sequence: CASSIEGYPRDRAAYEQYF. CDR3 nucleotides: TGTGCCAGTAGTATAGAAGGGTATCCTCGGGACAGGGCCGCCTACGAGCAGTACTTC. Together with reference TRBV19 and TRBJ2-7, the CDR3 gives the full variable domain: DGGITQSPKYLFRKEGQNVTLSCEQNLNHDAMYWYRQDPGQGLRLIYYSQIVNDFQKGDIAEGYSVSREKKESFPLTVTSAQKNPTAFYLCASSIEGYPRDRAAYEQYFGPGTRLTVT.

V and J are TRBV12-3 or TRBV12-4 and TRBJ1-6, with D unresolved. Trimming left V 3 bases short and J 13 bases short, with 13 bases between. The CDR3 contains 13 residues. CDR3 loop: CASSLELLAPLHF. CDR3 sequence (DNA): TGTGCCAGCAGTTTGGAACTACTGGCGCCCCTCCACTTT.

The gene calls are TRBV5-4 and TRBJ2-4, with D possibly TRBD1 on 6 matching bases. V shed 0 bases and J shed 7 bases, with 14 bases lying between them. The CDR3 runs 15 residues. Germline V lookup: CDR1 SGHNT, CDR2 YYREEE (reference sequence). CDR3 DNA sequence: TGTGCCAGCAGCTTGGAGGCCAGGGGTTTGAACATTCAGTACTTC. Protein sequence: CASSLEARGLNIQYF.

This sequence joins TRBV6-5 and TRBJ2-5; no reliable D call. Per the germline V gene, CDR1 is MNHEY and CDR2 is SVGAGI. V gave up 7 bases and J gave up 4 bases, with 19 bases separating them. This CDR3 has 15 residues. The CDR3: CASTAILGVGETQYF. CDR3 coding DNA: TGTGCCAGCACCGCTATCCTAGGTGTGGGAGAGACCCAGTACTTC.

The chain uses TRBV9 and TRBJ1-4; D ambiguous. The CDR3 has 13 amino acids. CDR1 SGDLS and CDR2 YYNGEE come from the germline V gene. Deletions cut 5 bases from V and 5 bases from J, with 10 bases between. DNA for the CDR3: TGTGCCAGCAGTGGGCAGCTGAATGAAAAACTGTTTTTT. This sequence encodes CASSGQLNEKLFF.

The rearrangement joins TRBV5-5 to TRBJ2-6; perhaps TRBD2 as D (6 bases). This CDR3 spans 17 amino acids. Germline-derived CDR1 and CDR2 are SGHKS and YYEKEE (reference sequence). V was shortened by 3 bases and J by 0 bases, with 13 bases between the two germline ends. CDR3 protein: CASSSLLANSGANVLTF. The CDR3 region has the DNA TGTGCCAGCAGCTCGTTACTAGCCAACTCTGGGGCCAACGTCCTGACTTTC. The whole variable domain, remainder taken from reference TRBV5-5 and TRBJ2-6, is DAGVTQSPTHLIKTRGQQVTLRCSPISGHKSVSWYQQVLGQGPQFIFQYYEKEERGRGNFPDRFSARQFPNYSSELNVNALLLGDSALYLCASSSLLANSGANVLTFGAGSRLTVL.

This clone showed up just once. This chain connects TRBV29-1 to TRBJ1-1, with 9 bases matching TRBD1. The CDR3 covers 12 residues. CDR1 is SQVTM and CDR2 is ANQGSEA in the germline V gene. Germline trimming cut 8 bases from V and 4 bases from J; bases unmatched to any gene: 5. CDR3 residues: CSTRQGGTEAFF. In DNA form, the CDR3 reads TGCAGCACCAGACAGGGGGGCACTGAAGCTTTCTTT.

V is TRBV27 and J is TRBJ2-7, with a tentative D call TRBD1 (6 bases). The germline V and J ends were trimmed by 2 bases and 0 bases, with 8 bases remaining between them. The CDR3 sequence is 14 residues long. Germline V gene data show CDR1 as MNHEY and CDR2 as SMNVEV (reference sequence). The CDR3 is CASSLQGLSYEQYF. CDR3 DNA: TGTGCCAGCAGTTTACAGGGGCTCTCCTACGAGCAGTACTTC.

This chain joins TRBV27 and TRBJ2-7; 9 nucleotides align to TRBD2. The V gene's germline CDR1 is MNHEY and CDR2 SMNVEV (reference sequence). V lost 6 bases and J lost 2; bases outside the gene matches: 2. The CDR3 spans 13 residues. CDR3 amino acids: CASRAGGTYEQYF. The CDR3 DNA reads TGTGCCAGCAGAGCGGGGGGAACCTACGAGCAGTACTTC.